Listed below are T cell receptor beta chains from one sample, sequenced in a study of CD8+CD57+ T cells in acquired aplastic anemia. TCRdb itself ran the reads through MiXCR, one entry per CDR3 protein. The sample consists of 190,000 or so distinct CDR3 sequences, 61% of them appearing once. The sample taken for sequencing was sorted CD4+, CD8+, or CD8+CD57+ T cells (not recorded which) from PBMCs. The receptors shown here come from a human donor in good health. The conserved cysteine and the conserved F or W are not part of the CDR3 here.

ASSGGVGQPQH	TRBV2	TRBJ1-5
AISEGTGGNYGYT	TRBV10-3	TRBJ1-2
SARQLSNQPQH	TRBV20-1	TRBJ1-5
ASSQVGTSGEQF	TRBV4-2	TRBJ2-1
ATSDKTGYSNQPQH	TRBV24-1	TRBJ1-5
ASSSSTRGEVYEH	TRBV7-9	TRBJ1-5
AISSPGDGYT	TRBV10-3	TRBJ1-2
ASSLETGVTEAF	TRBV4-1	TRBJ1-1
ASSESTANEQF	TRBV10-1	TRBJ2-1
ATSRELGYSYEQY	TRBV15	TRBJ2-7
ASSSAGLADTQY	TRBV7-3	TRBJ2-3
ASTSVGRLNTEAF	TRBV19	TRBJ1-1
ASSSGGRNTGELF	TRBV7-3	TRBJ2-2
ASSESLVRLEATNEKLF	TRBV2	TRBJ1-4
ATSRPIRTDANTEAF	TRBV15	TRBJ1-1
AIPKGPASTEAF	TRBV7-9	TRBJ1-1
ASSQDFGAGLILGDTEAF	TRBV4-3	TRBJ1-1
ASSSGEGTGANVLT	TRBV7-9	TRBJ2-6
ASSQRSKEQY	TRBV7-9	TRBJ2-7
ASSISGSETQY	TRBV19	TRBJ2-5
ASSGDNEETQY	TRBV7-3	TRBJ2-5
ASSLLVSSYGYT	TRBV25-1	TRBJ1-2
ASSLYGQGGTDTQY	TRBV12-3/TRBV12-4	TRBJ2-3
ASRRTSGRPDTQY	TRBV12-3/TRBV12-4	TRBJ2-3
ASSSGLAGGETQY	TRBV6-5	TRBJ2-5
ASSELGHLNTEAF	TRBV25-1	TRBJ1-1
ASSYGTPYEQY	TRBV7-8	TRBJ2-7
ASSERWDGTGYGYT	TRBV25-1	TRBJ1-2
ATSRSRTVNNSPLH	TRBV15	TRBJ1-6
SAPSDRILGYT	TRBV20-1	TRBJ1-2
ASSYGIEAF	TRBV2	TRBJ1-1
ASSSYRGGNTGELF	TRBV7-9	TRBJ2-2
ASSGNTEAF	TRBV19	TRBJ1-1
ASSVGSGAYNEQF	TRBV25-1	TRBJ2-1
SARERVAEAF	TRBV20-1	TRBJ1-1
ASSQDTSVAGELF	TRBV4-1	TRBJ2-2
ASSYRTGSSYEQY	TRBV4-1	TRBJ2-7
ASSLQRLQETQY	TRBV7-8	TRBJ2-5
ASSLGSVYEQY	TRBV7-8	TRBJ2-7
ASSTPGTEETQY	TRBV5-5	TRBJ2-5
ASSHPRTYGYT	TRBV11-3	TRBJ1-2
ASSSVGHPQETQY	TRBV7-7	TRBJ2-5
SVGLATSYEQY	TRBV29-1	TRBJ2-7
ASSLGAGVTYEQY	TRBV4-1	TRBJ2-7
ASKDLAKANVLT	TRBV19	TRBJ2-6
ASSWQGDSGNTIY	TRBV19	TRBJ1-3
ASSPAGGEETQY	TRBV7-8	TRBJ2-5
SATRGGGASEQY	TRBV20-1	TRBJ2-7
ASRPAAGGYNEQF	TRBV7-3	TRBJ2-1
AITQWAGNVGGAAGYT	TRBV10-3	TRBJ1-2
ASSQEVGGTNYNSPLH	TRBV4-2	TRBJ1-6
ASTRRKGHRTDTQY	TRBV6-1	TRBJ2-3